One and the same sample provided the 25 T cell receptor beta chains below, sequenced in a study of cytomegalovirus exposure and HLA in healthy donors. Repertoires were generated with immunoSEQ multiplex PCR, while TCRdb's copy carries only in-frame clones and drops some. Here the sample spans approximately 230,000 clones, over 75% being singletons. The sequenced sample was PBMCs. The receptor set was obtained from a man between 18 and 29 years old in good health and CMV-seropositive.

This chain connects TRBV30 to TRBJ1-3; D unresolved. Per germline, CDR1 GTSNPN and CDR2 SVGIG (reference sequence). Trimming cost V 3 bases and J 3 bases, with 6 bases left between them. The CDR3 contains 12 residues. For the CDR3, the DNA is TGTGCCTGGAGCATAAATGGAAACACCATATATTTT. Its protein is CAWSINGNTIYF.

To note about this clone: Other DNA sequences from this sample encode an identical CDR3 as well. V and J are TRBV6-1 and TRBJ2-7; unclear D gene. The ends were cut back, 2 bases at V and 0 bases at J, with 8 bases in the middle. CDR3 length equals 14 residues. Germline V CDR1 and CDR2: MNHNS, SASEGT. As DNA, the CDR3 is TGTGCCAGCAGTGAACAACCTAGCTCCTACGAGCAGTACTTC. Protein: CASSEQPSSYEQYF.

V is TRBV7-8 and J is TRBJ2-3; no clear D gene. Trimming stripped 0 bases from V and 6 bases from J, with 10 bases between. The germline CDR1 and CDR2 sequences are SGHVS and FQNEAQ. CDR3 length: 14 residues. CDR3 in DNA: TGTGCCAGCAGCTTAGCGGAGCATGGGGATACGCAGTATTTT. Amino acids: CASSLAEHGDTQYF.

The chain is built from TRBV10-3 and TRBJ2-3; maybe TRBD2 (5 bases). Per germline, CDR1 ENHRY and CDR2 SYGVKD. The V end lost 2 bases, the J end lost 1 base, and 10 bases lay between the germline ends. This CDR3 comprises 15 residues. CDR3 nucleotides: TGTGCCATCAGTGAGGGACTTGTGGGCACAGATACGCAGTATTTT. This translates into CAISEGLVGTDTQYF.

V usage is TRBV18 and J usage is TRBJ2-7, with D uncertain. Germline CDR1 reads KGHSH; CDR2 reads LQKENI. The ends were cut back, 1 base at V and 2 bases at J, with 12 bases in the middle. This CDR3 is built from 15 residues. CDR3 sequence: CASSPLPRATYEQYF. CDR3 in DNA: TGTGCCAGCTCACCACTTCCCAGAGCCACCTACGAGCAGTACTTC.

The CDR3 bases are TGTGCCAGCAGTTTCTTACAGGGGAGAGACACTGAAGCTTTCTTT. It codes for CASSFLQGRDTEAFF. The chain combines TRBV27 with TRBJ1-1, with 7 bases matching TRBD1. J lost 3 bases, V lost 3 bases, and 7 bases had no gene match. Germline-derived CDR1 and CDR2 are MNHEY and SMNVEV (reference sequence). CDR3 length equals 15 residues.

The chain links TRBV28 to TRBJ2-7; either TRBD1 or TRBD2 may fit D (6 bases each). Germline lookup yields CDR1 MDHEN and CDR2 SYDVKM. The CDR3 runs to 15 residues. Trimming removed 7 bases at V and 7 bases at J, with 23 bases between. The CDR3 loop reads CASKVNGRRGEEQYF. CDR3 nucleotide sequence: TGTGCCAGCAAAGTCAACGGGCGGAGGGGGGAAGAGCAGTACTTC.

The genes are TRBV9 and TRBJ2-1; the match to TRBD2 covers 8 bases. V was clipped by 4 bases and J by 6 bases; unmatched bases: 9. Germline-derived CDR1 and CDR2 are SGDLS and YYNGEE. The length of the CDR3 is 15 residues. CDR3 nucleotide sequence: TGTGCCAGCAGCATAAGGGCGGGAGGCCCCAATGAGCAGTTCTTC. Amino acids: CASSIRAGGPNEQFF.

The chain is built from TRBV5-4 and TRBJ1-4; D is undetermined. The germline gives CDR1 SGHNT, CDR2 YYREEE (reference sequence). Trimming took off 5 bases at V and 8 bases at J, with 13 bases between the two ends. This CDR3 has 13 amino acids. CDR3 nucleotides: TGTGCCAGCAGTAGCTCAGGCGGGGAAAAACTGTTTTTT. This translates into CASSSSGGEKLFF.

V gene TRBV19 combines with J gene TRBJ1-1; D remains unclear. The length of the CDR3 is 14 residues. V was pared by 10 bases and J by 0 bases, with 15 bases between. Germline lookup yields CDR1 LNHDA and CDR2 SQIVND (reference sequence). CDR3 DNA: TGTGCCACCCGGGCGGCAGACCTGAACACTGAAGCTTTCTTT. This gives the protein CATRAADLNTEAFF. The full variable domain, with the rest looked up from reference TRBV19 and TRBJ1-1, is DGGITQSPKYLFRKEGQNVTLSCEQNLNHDAMYWYRQDPGQGLRLIYYSQIVNDFQKGDIAEGYSVSREKKESFPLTVTSAQKNPTAFYLCATRAADLNTEAFFGQGTRLTVV.

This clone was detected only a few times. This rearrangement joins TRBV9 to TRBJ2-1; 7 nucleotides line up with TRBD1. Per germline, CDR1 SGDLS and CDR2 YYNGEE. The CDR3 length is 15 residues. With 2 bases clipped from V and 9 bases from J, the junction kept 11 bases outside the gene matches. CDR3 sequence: CASSVISTGYGEQFF. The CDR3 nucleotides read TGTGCCAGCAGCGTCATTTCGACAGGGTACGGTGAGCAGTTCTTC.

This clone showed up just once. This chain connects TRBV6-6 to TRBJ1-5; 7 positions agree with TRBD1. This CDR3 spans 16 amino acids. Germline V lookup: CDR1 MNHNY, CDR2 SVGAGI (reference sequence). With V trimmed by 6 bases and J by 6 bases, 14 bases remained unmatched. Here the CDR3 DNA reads TGTGCCAGCAGGTTCCAACAGGGGACCGGCGGTCAGCCCCAGCATTTT. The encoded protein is CASRFQQGTGGQPQHF.

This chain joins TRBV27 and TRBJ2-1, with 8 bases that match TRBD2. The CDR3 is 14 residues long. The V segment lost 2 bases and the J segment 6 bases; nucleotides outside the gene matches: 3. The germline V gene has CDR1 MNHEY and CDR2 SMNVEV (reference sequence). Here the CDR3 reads CASSLGLAGNEQFF. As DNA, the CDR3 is TGTGCCAGCAGTTTAGGACTAGCCGGCAATGAGCAGTTCTTC.

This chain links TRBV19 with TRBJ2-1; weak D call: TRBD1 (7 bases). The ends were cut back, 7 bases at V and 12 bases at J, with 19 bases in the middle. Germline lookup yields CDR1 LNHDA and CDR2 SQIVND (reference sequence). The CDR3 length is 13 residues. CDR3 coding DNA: TGTGCCAGTACCGCGGGACAGCCCGCTGGGCAGTTCTTC. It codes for CASTAGQPAGQFF.

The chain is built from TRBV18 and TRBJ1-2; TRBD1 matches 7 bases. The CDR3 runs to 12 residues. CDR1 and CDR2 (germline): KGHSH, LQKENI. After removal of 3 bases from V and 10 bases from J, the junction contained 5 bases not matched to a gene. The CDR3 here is CASSPSQGPYTF. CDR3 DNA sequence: TGTGCCAGCTCACCTTCACAGGGGCCCTACACCTTC. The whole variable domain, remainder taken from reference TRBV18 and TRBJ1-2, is NAGVMQNPRHLVRRRGQEARLRCSPMKGHSHVYWYRQLPEEGLKFMVYLQKENIIDESGMPKERFSAEFPKEGPSILRIQQVVRGDSAAYFCASSPSQGPYTFGSGTRLTVV.

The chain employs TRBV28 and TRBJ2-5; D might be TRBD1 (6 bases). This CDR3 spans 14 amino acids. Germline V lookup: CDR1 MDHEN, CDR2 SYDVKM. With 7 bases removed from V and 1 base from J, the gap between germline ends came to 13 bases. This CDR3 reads CASNQQGFQETQYF. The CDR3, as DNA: TGTGCCAGCAATCAACAGGGTTTCCAAGAGACCCAGTACTTC.

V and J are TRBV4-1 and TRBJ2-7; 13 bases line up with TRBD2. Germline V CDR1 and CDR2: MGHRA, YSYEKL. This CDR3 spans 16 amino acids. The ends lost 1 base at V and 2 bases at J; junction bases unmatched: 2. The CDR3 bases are TGCGCCAGCAGCCAAGTGGGGACTAGCGGGACCTACGAGCAGTACTTC. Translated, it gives CASSQVGTSGTYEQYF.

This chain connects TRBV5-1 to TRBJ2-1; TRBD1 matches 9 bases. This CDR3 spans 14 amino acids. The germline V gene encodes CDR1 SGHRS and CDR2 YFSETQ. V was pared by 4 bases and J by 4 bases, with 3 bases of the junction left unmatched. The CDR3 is CASSEDRGYNEQFF. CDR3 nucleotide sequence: TGCGCCAGCAGCGAGGACAGGGGATACAATGAGCAGTTCTTC.

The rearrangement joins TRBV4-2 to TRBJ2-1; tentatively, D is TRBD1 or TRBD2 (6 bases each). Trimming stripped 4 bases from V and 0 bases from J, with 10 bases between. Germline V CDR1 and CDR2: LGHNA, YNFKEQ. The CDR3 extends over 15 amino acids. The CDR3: CASSRGTSSYNEQFF. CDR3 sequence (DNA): TGTGCCAGCAGCCGCGGGACATCCTCCTACAATGAGCAGTTCTTC.

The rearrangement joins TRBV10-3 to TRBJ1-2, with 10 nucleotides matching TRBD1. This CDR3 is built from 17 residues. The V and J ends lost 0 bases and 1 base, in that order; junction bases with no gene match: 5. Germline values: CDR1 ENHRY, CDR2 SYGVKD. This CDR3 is CAISESGQGTFNYGYTF. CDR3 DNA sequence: TGTGCCATCAGTGAGTCGGGACAGGGGACCTTTAACTATGGCTACACCTTC.

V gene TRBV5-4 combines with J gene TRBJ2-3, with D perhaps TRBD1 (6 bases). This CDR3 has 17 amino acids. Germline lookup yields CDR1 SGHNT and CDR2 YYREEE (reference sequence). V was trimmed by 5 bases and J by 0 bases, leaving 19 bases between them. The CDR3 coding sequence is TGTGCCAGCAGTCGCACCGCCGGGACACCCAGCACAGATACGCAGTATTTT. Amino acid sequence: CASSRTAGTPSTDTQYF.

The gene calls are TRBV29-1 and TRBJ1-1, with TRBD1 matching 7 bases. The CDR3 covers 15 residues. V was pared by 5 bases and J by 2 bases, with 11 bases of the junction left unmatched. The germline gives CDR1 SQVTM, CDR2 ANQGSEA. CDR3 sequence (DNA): TGCAGCGTTTGGGGTACAGGGGCCCCTAACACTGAAGCTTTCTTT. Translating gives CSVWGTGAPNTEAFF.

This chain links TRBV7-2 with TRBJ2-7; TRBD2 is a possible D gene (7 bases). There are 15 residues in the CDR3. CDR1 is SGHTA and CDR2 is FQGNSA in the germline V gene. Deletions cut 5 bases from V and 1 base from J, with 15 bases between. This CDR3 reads CASSPHAGASYEQYF. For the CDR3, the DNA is TGTGCCAGCAGCCCTCATGCGGGGGCTTCCTACGAGCAGTACTTC.

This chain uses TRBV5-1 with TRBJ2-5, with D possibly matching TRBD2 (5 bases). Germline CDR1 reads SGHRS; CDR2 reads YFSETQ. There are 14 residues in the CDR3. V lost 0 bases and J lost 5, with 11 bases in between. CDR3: CASSLAQPGETQYF. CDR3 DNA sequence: TGCGCCAGCAGCTTGGCCCAGCCGGGGGAGACCCAGTACTTC.

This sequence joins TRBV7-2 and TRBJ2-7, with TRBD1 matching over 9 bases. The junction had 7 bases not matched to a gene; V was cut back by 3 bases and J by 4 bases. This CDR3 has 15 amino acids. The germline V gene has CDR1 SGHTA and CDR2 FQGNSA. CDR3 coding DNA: TGTGCCAGCAGCTTCGTACAGGGGGCGCAGTACGAGCAGTACTTC. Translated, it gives CASSFVQGAQYEQYF.